The 13 T cell receptor beta chains below all came from one sample that was sequenced in a study of shared clonotypes between healthy human individuals. Data came from immunoSEQ multiplex PCR; TCRdb stores just in-frame clones and leaves some out. Among about 2,200,000 clones listed, about 92% were seen once. Selected positively for CCR7 and CD45RO-negative, naive CD8 cells excluded terminally differentiated effector memory CD45RA+ cells. Sequencing was done on a sample of naive CD8+ T cells from PBMCs. Every receptor here comes from a man between 18 and 29 years old in good health. Some clones in this sample may be carry-over from other donors' samples.

The chain is built from TRBV23-1 and TRBJ1-3; no firm D call. TRBV23-1 is sorted into the ORF group, with uncertain function. V was cut by 0 bases and J by 0 bases, with 15 bases left in between. This CDR3 comprises 18 residues. In DNA form, the CDR3 reads TGCGCCAGCAGTCAATCCCCCAGGAAGCAAAACTCTGGAAACACCATATATTTT. It codes for CASSQSPRKQNSGNTIYF.

The chain carries TRBV7-9 and TRBJ2-7; 15 nucleotides agree with TRBD2. The germline V gene has CDR1 SEHNR and CDR2 FQNEAQ (reference sequence). The CDR3 totals 19 residues. Germline trimming cut 5 bases from V and 0 bases from J; bases unmatched to any gene: 11. DNA of the CDR3: TGTGCCAGCAGCCTTACGGGACTAGCGGGAGGCAACAGCTCCTACGAGCAGTACTTC. Its translation: CASSLTGLAGGNSSYEQYF. The whole variable domain, filled in from reference TRBV7-9 and TRBJ2-7, reads DTGVSQNPRHKITKRGQNVTFRCDPISEHNRLYWYRQTLGQGPEFLTYFQNEAQLEKSRLLSDRFSAERPKGSFSTLEIQRTEQGDSAMYLCASSLTGLAGGNSSYEQYFGPGTRLTVT.

The V and J genes are TRBV9 and TRBJ2-2; D uncertain. CDR3 length: 15 residues. Germline V gene lookup returns CDR1 SGDLS and CDR2 YYNGEE. The V and J ends lost 4 bases and 4 bases respectively, with 14 bases between them. The CDR3 nucleotides read TGTGCCAGCAGCCCCCGGGTAGCCCGCACCGGGGAGCTGTTTTTT. Encoded protein: CASSPRVARTGELFF.

This chain uses TRBV7-6 with TRBJ2-5, with D unresolved. Trimming left V 0 bases short and J 3 bases short, with 8 bases between. Germline V CDR1 and CDR2: SGHVS, FNYEAQ. The CDR3 spans 14 residues. In DNA form, the CDR3 reads TGTGCCAGCAGCTTAGCGCCACGGAAAGAGACCCAGTACTTC. Encoded protein: CASSLAPRKETQYF.

With regard to this clone: This CDR3 is also generated by other DNA sequences in the sample. V usage is TRBV27 and J usage is TRBJ2-2, with 12 bases matching TRBD2. The CDR3 extends over 16 amino acids. The germline V gene has CDR1 MNHEY and CDR2 SMNVEV (reference sequence). Trimming took 5 bases from V and 4 from J; bases not matched to a gene: 5. In DNA, the CDR3 is TGTGCCAGCAGTCCTAGACTAGCGGGAGCCACCGGGGAGCTGTTTTTT. It yields the protein CASSPRLAGATGELFF.

This rearrangement joins TRBV7-9 to TRBJ2-7; the D gene is possibly TRBD2 (5 bases). Trimming took off 5 bases at V and 0 bases at J, with 14 bases between the two ends. This CDR3 is 15 amino acids long. The germline gives CDR1 SEHNR, CDR2 FQNEAQ (reference sequence). The DNA for the CDR3 is TGTGCCAGCAGCGATGAGATGGGGAGCTCCTACGAGCAGTACTTC. It translates to CASSDEMGSSYEQYF.

This chain connects TRBV4-3 to TRBJ2-7; D is perhaps TRBD2 (6 bases). The CDR3 contains 17 residues. With 0 bases removed from V and 2 bases from J, the gap between germline ends came to 17 bases. Per germline, CDR1 LGHNA and CDR2 YSLEER. The CDR3 here is CASSQDRGGEIPYEQYF. The CDR3 coding sequence is TGCGCCAGCAGCCAAGATAGGGGCGGGGAAATACCCTACGAGCAGTACTTC.

V gene TRBV27 combines with J gene TRBJ2-1; D may be TRBD1 or TRBD2 (5 bases each). The V end lost 4 bases, the J end lost 9 bases, and 10 bases lay between the germline ends. There are 12 residues in the CDR3. Germline V gives CDR1 MNHEY, CDR2 SMNVEV (reference sequence). The CDR3 spells CASSWGSAEQFF. The DNA of the CDR3 is TGTGCCAGCAGTTGGGGGAGCGCTGAGCAGTTCTTC.

This chain links TRBV27 with TRBJ1-1; TRBD1 agrees at 10 bases. The CDR3 totals 14 residues. CDR1 is MNHEY and CDR2 is SMNVEV in the germline V gene (reference sequence). V lost 5 bases and J lost 4; bases outside the gene matches: 4. The CDR3 loop reads CASSPDRGATEAFF. The CDR3 DNA is TGTGCCAGCAGTCCGGACAGGGGGGCCACTGAAGCTTTCTTT.

The table lists this clone with a few counts. The same CDR3 can be traced to other DNA sequences in this sample. The rearrangement links TRBV6-5 to TRBJ2-7, with 7 bases fitting TRBD1. After removal of 4 bases from V and 0 bases from J, the junction contained 0 bases not matched to a gene. Germline V gene sequence: CDR1 MNHEY, CDR2 SVGAGI. The CDR3 runs 13 residues. As DNA, the CDR3 is TGTGCCAGCAGTTGGGACAGCTCCTACGAGCAGTACTTC. It is translated as CASSWDSSYEQYF.

This chain connects TRBV7-9 to TRBJ2-1; D remains ambiguous. V was pared by 1 base and J by 10 bases, with 8 bases between. Germline V gene sequence: CDR1 SEHNR, CDR2 FQNEAQ (reference sequence). The CDR3 runs to 12 residues. The CDR3 reads CASSLDHREQFF. The CDR3 DNA sequence: TGTGCCAGCAGCTTAGATCACCGAGAGCAGTTCTTC. Full variable domain (outside the CDR3, taken from reference TRBV7-9 and TRBJ2-1): DTGVSQNPRHKITKRGQNVTFRCDPISEHNRLYWYRQTLGQGPEFLTYFQNEAQLEKSRLLSDRFSAERPKGSFSTLEIQRTEQGDSAMYLCASSLDHREQFFGPGTRLTVL.

This chain connects TRBV4-3 to TRBJ2-1; TRBD2 agrees at 7 bases. V was pared by 0 bases and J by 4 bases, with 6 bases of the junction left unmatched. Germline V gives CDR1 LGHNA, CDR2 YSLEER. This CDR3 spans 16 amino acids. CDR3 sequence reads: CASSQDGLAEYNEQFF. CDR3 nucleotides: TGCGCCAGCAGCCAAGATGGGCTAGCGGAGTACAATGAGCAGTTCTTC.

This clone was recorded only once. The rearrangement links TRBV28 to TRBJ1-4, with D possibly matching TRBD1 (5 bases). The germline V gene encodes CDR1 MDHEN and CDR2 SYDVKM. The length of the CDR3 is 14 residues. V gave up 11 bases and J gave up 2 bases, with 15 bases separating them. The CDR3, as DNA: TGTGCCTCTTCAAGGGGCAGGACTAATGAAAAACTGTTTTTT. As protein: CASSRGRTNEKLFF.